The entry that follows covers one TCR beta chain sequence. Assay used: immunoSEQ multiplex PCR; TCRdb lists only in-frame clones, some missing. The table has fewer than 700,000 clones, around 89% seen once. Trimming stripped 2 bases from V and 4 bases from J, with 11 bases between. Germline V gives CDR1 MNHEY, CDR2 SVGAGI. This CDR3 contains 14 residues. These data originate in a study of shared T cell receptors in the human thymus. The sample was also reused in another study, on human thymus T cells. From that second work: Corrective surgery for congenital heart defects was being performed on the healthy Finnish infants who served as donors. Resections that were taken during corrective heart surgery supplied the thymus tissue. What appeared biased in thymic and blood repertoires was the usage of V and J genes.

This receptor was obtained from a boy younger than two with a congenital heart defect. Sequenced: thymocytes. The J gene is TRBJ2-5, the V gene TRBV6-5, with D possibly being TRBD2 (5 bases). CDR3 amino acids: CASSYSGRGETQYF. The CDR3 bases are TGTGCCAGCAGTTACAGCGGCCGGGGAGAGACCCAGTACTTC.